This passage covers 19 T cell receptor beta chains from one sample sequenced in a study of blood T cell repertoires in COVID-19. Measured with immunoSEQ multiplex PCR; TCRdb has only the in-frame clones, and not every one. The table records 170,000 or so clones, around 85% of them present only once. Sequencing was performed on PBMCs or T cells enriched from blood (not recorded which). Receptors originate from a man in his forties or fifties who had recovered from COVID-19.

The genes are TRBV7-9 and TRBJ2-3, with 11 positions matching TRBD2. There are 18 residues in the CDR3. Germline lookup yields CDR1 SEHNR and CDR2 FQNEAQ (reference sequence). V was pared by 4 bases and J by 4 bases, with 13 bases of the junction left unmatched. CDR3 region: CASSSGTSGNQFPDTQYF. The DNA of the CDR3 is TGTGCCAGCAGCTCCGGGACTAGCGGAAATCAATTTCCAGATACGCAGTATTTT.

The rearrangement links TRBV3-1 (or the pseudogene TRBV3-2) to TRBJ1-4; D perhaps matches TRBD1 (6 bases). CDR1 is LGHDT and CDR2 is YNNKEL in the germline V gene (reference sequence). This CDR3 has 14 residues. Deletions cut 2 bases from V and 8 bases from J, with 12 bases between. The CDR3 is CASSQPGEEEKLFF. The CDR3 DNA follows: TGTGCCAGCAGCCAACCAGGGGAAGAGGAAAAACTGTTTTTT.

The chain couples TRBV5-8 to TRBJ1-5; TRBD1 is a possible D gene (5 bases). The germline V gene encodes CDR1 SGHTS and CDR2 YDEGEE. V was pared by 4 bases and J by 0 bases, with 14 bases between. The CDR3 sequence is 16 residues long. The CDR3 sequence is CASSLRTTISNQPQHF. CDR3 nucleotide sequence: TGTGCCAGCAGCCTTCGGACAACAATTAGCAATCAGCCCCAGCATTTT. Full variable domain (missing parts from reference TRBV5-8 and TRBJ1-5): EAGVTQSPTHLIKTRGQQATLRCSPISGHTSVYWYQQALGLGLQFLLWYDEGEERNRGNFPPRFSGRQFPNYSSELNVNALELEDSALYLCASSLRTTISNQPQHFGDGTRLSIL.

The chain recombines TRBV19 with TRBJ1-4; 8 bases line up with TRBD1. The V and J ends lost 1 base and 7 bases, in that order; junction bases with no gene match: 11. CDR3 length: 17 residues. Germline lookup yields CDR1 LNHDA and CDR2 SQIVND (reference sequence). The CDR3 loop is CASSIGGGTGYPEKLFF. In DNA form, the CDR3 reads TGTGCCAGTAGTATAGGGGGAGGGACAGGTTACCCTGAAAAACTGTTTTTT.

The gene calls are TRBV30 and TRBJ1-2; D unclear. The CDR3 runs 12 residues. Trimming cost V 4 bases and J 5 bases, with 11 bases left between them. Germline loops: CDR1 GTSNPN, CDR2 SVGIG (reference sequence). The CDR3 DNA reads TGTGCCTGGATCACCACCCTATATGGCTACACCTTC. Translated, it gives CAWITTLYGYTF.

CDR3 DNA: TGTGCCAGCAGTTTCTACCAGGGGGCCTACGAGCAGTACTTC. Its translation is CASSFYQGAYEQYF. This chain uses TRBV6-5 with TRBJ2-7; TRBD1 agrees at 7 bases. With 4 bases clipped from V and 2 bases from J, the junction kept 5 bases outside the gene matches. This CDR3 is 14 amino acids long. Germline V gene lookup returns CDR1 MNHEY and CDR2 SVGAGI.

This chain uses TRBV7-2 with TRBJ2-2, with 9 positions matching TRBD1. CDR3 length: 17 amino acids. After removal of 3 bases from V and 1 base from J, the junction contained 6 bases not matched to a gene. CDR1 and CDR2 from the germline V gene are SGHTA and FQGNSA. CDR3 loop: CASSFPGTGRNTGELFF. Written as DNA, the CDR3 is TGTGCCAGCAGCTTCCCAGGGACAGGGAGGAACACCGGGGAGCTGTTTTTT.

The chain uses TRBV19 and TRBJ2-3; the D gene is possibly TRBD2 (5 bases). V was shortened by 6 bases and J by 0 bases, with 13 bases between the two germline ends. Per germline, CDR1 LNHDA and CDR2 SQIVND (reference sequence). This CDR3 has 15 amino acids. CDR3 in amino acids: CASSDLARSTDTQYF. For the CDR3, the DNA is TGTGCCAGTAGCGATCTAGCTCGTAGCACAGATACGCAGTATTTT. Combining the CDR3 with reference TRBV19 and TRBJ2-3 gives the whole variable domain DGGITQSPKYLFRKEGQNVTLSCEQNLNHDAMYWYRQDPGQGLRLIYYSQIVNDFQKGDIAEGYSVSREKKESFPLTVTSAQKNPTAFYLCASSDLARSTDTQYFGPGTRLTVL.

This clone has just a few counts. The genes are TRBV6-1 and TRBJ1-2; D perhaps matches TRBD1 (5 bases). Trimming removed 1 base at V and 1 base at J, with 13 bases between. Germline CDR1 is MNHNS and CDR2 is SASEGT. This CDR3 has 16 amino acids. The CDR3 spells CASSEGRLGRNYGYTF. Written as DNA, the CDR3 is TGTGCCAGCAGTGAAGGTCGGCTGGGGCGTAACTATGGCTACACCTTC.

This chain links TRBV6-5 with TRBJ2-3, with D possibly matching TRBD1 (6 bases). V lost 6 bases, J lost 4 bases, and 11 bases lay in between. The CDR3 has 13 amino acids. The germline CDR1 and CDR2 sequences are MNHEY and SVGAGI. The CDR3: CASRPNRADTQYF. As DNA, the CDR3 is TGTGCCAGCAGGCCCAACAGGGCAGATACGCAGTATTTT.

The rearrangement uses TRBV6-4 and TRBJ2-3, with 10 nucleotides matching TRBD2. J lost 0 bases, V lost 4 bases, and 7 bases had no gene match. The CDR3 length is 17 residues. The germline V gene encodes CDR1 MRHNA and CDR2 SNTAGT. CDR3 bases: TGTGCCAGCAGTGCGCTAGCGGGGGCGTCTAGCACAGATACGCAGTATTTT. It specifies CASSALAGASSTDTQYF.

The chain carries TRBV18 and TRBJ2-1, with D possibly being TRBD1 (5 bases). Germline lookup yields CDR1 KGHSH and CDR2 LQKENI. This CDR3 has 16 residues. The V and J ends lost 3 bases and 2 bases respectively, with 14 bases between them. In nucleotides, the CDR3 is TGTGCCAGCTCACCCCCCAGGGAATTTCCCTACAATGAGCAGTTCTTC. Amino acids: CASSPPREFPYNEQFF.

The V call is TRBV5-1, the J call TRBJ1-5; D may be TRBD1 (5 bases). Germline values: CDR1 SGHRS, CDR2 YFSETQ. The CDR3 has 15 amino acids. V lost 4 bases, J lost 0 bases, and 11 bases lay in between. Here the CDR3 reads CASSPGGDSNQPQHF. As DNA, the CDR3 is TGCGCCAGCAGCCCCGGGGGAGATAGCAATCAGCCCCAGCATTTT. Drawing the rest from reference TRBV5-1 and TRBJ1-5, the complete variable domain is KAGVTQTPRYLIKTRGQQVTLSCSPISGHRSVSWYQQTPGQGLQFLFEYFSETQRNKGNFPGRFSGRQFSNSRSEMNVSTLELGDSALYLCASSPGGDSNQPQHFGDGTRLSIL.

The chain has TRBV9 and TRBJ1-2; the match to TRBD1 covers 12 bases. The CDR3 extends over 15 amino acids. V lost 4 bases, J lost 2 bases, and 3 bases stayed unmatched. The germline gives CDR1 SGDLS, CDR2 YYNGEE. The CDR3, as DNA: TGTGCCAGCAGCAAAGGGACAGGGGGCAACTATGGCTACACCTTC. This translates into CASSKGTGGNYGYTF.

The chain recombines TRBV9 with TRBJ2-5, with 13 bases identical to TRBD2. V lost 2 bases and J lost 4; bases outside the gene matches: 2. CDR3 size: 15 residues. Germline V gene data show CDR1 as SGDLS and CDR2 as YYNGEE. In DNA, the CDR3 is TGTGCCAGCAGCGTCGGACTAGCGGGAGTAGAGACCCAGTACTTC. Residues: CASSVGLAGVETQYF.

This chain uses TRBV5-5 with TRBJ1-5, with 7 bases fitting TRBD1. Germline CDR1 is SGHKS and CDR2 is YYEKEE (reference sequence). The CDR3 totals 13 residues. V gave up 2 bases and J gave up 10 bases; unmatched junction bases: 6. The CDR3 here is CASSLGGASPQHF. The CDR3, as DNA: TGTGCCAGCAGCTTAGGGGGCGCAAGTCCCCAGCATTTT.

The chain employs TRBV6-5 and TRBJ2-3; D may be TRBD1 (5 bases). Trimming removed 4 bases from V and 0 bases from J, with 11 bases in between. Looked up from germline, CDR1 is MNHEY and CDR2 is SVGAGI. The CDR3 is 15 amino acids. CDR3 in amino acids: CASSWGLVSTDTQYF. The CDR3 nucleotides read TGTGCCAGCAGTTGGGGCCTCGTAAGCACAGATACGCAGTATTTT.

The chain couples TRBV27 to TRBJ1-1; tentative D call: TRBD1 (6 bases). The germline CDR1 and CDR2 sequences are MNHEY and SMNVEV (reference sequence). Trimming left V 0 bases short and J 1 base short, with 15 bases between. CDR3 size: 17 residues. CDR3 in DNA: TGTGCCAGCAGTTTATCGGGGTTTTGGGGGCCGAACACTGAAGCTTTCTTT. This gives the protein CASSLSGFWGPNTEAFF.

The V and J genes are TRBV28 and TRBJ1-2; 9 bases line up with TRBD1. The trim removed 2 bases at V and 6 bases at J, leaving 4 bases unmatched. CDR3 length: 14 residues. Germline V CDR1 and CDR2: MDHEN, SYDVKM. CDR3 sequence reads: CASSLNGDRDGYTF. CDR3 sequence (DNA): TGTGCCAGCAGTTTAAACGGGGACAGGGATGGCTACACCTTC.